This T cell receptor (beta chain) was recorded in a study of monozygotic twins with inflammatory bowel disease. After re-calling the 5' RACE reads, TCRdb lists one entry per CDR3 protein, DNA absent. The sample table sets out approximately 200,000 distinct CDR3 sequences. Germline-derived CDR1 and CDR2 are DFQATT and SNEGSKA (reference sequence). The CDR3 spans 11 residues. The TCR sequence derives from a human donor with ulcerative colitis or Crohn's disease, or a healthy co-twin of an affected twin (not recorded which). The chain joins TRBV20-1 to TRBJ2-7; the D call of TRBD1 rests on TCRdb alone, since no DNA is present to check it. Sequenced: blood. CDR3 region: CSAGERYEQYF.